This passage covers 15 T cell receptor beta chains from one sample sequenced in a study of cytomegalovirus exposure and HLA in healthy donors. The PCR contained 60 Vbeta and 13 Jbeta primers. Assay used: immunoSEQ multiplex PCR; TCRdb lists only in-frame clones, some missing. The sample lists under 150,000 clones, approximately 77% occurring once. Sequencing used PBMCs. Receptor source: a woman aged 45-60 years in good health and CMV-seronegative.

There are a few counts of this clone. The chain has TRBV5-4 and TRBJ2-2; 8 nucleotides match TRBD2. The length of the CDR3 is 16 residues. With 4 bases clipped from V and 1 base from J, the junction kept 6 bases outside the gene matches. Per germline, CDR1 SGHNT and CDR2 YYREEE (reference sequence). CDR3 protein: CASSRRGGGNTGELFF. The CDR3 DNA sequence: TGTGCCAGCAGCCGTCGGGGGGGAGGGAACACCGGGGAGCTGTTTTTT.

The J gene is TRBJ1-6, the V gene TRBV28; 7 bases are a match to TRBD1. Per the germline V gene, CDR1 is MDHEN and CDR2 is SYDVKM. This CDR3 has 16 residues. The ends lost 5 bases at V and 4 bases at J; junction bases unmatched: 8. DNA for the CDR3: TGTGCCAGCAGTCCCTTGCAGGGGGTTTATAATTCACCCCTCCACTTT. This gives the protein CASSPLQGVYNSPLHF.

Worth noting for this clone: One junction end does not reproduce the germline sequence, and a read error may be involved. The chain combines TRBV6-5 with TRBJ1-6; D is possibly TRBD1 (6 bases). The germline CDR1 and CDR2 sequences are MNHEY and SVGAGI. This CDR3 spans 14 amino acids. This chain's CDR3 is CASWSQGDNSPLHF. In DNA form, the CDR3 reads TGTGCCAGTTGGTCACAGGGAGATAACTCACCCCTCCACTTT.

This sequence joins TRBV29-1 and TRBJ1-2; 7 bases line up with TRBD1. Germline lookup yields CDR1 SQVTM and CDR2 ANQGSEA. CDR3 size: 15 residues. J lost 4 bases, V lost 7 bases, and 15 bases had no gene match. The CDR3 region is CSAVRRGQGSYGYTF. The DNA of the CDR3 is TGCAGCGCCGTACGGAGGGGGCAGGGTAGCTATGGCTACACCTTC.

V and J are TRBV4-1 and TRBJ1-6; a weak D match, TRBD1 (6 bases). CDR1 is MGHRA and CDR2 is YSYEKL in the germline V gene. CDR3 length: 15 residues. V lost 0 bases and J lost 10, with 13 bases in between. The CDR3: CASSQDTGWNSPLHF. The CDR3 nucleotides read TGCGCCAGCAGCCAAGATACAGGGTGGAACTCACCCCTCCACTTT.

This chain links TRBV4-3 with TRBJ1-1, with 7 bases aligning to TRBD1. The CDR3 loop spans 16 amino acids. The germline V gene encodes CDR1 LGHNA and CDR2 YSLEER. With 0 bases clipped from V and 1 base from J, the junction kept 5 bases outside the gene matches. The CDR3 region is CASSQDRYRGNTEAFF. CDR3 coding DNA: TGCGCCAGCAGCCAAGATCGGTACAGGGGGAACACTGAAGCTTTCTTT.

This clone appeared once. This chain uses TRBV2 with TRBJ1-5; D not certain. Germline CDR1 and CDR2: SNHLY and FYNNEI. The CDR3 length is 11 residues. Deletions cut 6 bases from V and 7 bases from J, with 7 bases between. The CDR3 here is CASRLTQPQHF. The CDR3 DNA sequence: TGTGCCAGCAGGTTAACACAGCCCCAGCATTTT.

The rearrangement links TRBV13 to TRBJ2-2; D unresolved. The CDR3 runs 13 residues. Trimming stripped 3 bases from V and 1 base from J, with 3 bases between. Germline V gene data show CDR1 as PRHDT and CDR2 as FYEKMQ (reference sequence). The CDR3 region is CASSFGNTGELFF. CDR3 DNA sequence: TGTGCCAGCAGCTTCGGGAACACCGGGGAGCTGTTTTTT.

In regard to this clone: Sequence at one end of the junction differs from germline and may be a read error. This chain connects TRBV7-7 to TRBJ2-1; TRBD2 matches at 11 bases. The CDR3 runs 14 residues. Germline CDR1 and CDR2: SSHAT and FNYEAQ (reference sequence). The CDR3 bases are TGTGCTAGCAGCTTAGCGGGGGGGTACAATGAGCAGTTCTTC. Its protein product is CASSLAGGYNEQFF.

Points on this clone: Other DNA variants within this sample encode the same CDR3. The V and J genes are TRBV30 and TRBJ2-5; D unresolved. V dropped 0 bases and J dropped 2 bases, with 7 bases sitting between them. This CDR3 spans 13 amino acids. Germline-derived CDR1 and CDR2 are GTSNPN and SVGIG (reference sequence). This chain's CDR3 is CAWSVRSQETQYF. The CDR3 DNA reads as TGTGCCTGGAGTGTACGGTCACAAGAGACCCAGTACTTC.

This rearrangement joins TRBV10-3 to TRBJ2-5, with D maybe TRBD2 (7 bases). Germline CDR1 and CDR2: ENHRY and SYGVKD. The CDR3 consists of 14 residues. Trimming pared 0 bases from V and 5 bases from J, leaving 10 bases between. CDR3 DNA: TGTGCCATCAGTGAGTCAGGGAGGGGGGAGACCCAGTACTTC. This encodes CAISESGRGETQYF.

There are a few counts of this clone. The rearrangement links TRBV4-3 to TRBJ2-3; 7 bases map to TRBD1. Germline-derived CDR1 and CDR2 are LGHNA and YSLEER. The CDR3 totals 15 residues. V lost 0 bases to trimming and J lost 2 bases; unmatched junction nucleotides: 2. In DNA, the CDR3 is TGCGCCAGCAGCCAAGAAGGGACAGACACAGATACGCAGTATTTT. It encodes CASSQEGTDTDTQYF.

This clone was found a few times. CDR3 nucleotides: TGTGCCAGCAGCTCGTGGGCCGTCTACCAGCCCCAGCATTTT. It translates to CASSSWAVYQPQHF. V is TRBV5-6 and J is TRBJ1-5; the D is unclear. Trimming stripped 3 bases from V and 7 bases from J, with 14 bases between. Germline assignment: CDR1 SGHDT and CDR2 YYEEEE. This CDR3 has 14 amino acids.

The chain has TRBV5-8 and TRBJ2-6, with D unresolved. Germline V lookup: CDR1 SGHTS, CDR2 YDEGEE. Trimming stripped 1 base from V and 0 bases from J, with 8 bases between. The CDR3 is made up of 16 amino acids. The CDR3 region has the DNA TGTGCCAGCAGCTTGAGCTGGTACTCTGGGGCCAACGTCCTGACTTTC. Encoded protein: CASSLSWYSGANVLTF.

The V gene is TRBV7-2, the J gene TRBJ1-1; D not resolved. Germline CDR1 SGHTA, CDR2 FQGNSA. The CDR3 spans 12 residues. With 3 bases removed from V and 5 bases from J, the gap between germline ends came to 7 bases. CDR3 sequence reads: CASSLFRTEAFF. DNA of the CDR3: TGTGCCAGCAGCTTGTTTCGGACTGAAGCTTTCTTT.